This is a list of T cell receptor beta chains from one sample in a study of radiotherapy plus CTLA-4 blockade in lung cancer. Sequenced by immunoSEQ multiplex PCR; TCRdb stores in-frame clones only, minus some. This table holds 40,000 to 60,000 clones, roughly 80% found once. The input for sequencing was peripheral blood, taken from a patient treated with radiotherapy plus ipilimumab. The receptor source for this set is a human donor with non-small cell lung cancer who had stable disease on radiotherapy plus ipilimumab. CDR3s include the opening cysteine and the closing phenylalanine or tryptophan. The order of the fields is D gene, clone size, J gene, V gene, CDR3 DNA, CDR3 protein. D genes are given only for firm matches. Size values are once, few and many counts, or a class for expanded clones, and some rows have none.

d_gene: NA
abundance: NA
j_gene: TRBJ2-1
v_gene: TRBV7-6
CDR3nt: TGTGCCAGCAGCTTAGGCGGGAACATTCAGTTCTTC
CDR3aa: CASSLGGNIQFF

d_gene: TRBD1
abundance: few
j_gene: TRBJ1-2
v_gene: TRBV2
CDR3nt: TGTGCCAGCAGTGAGGTCGGACAGGGGCCCTATGGCTACACCTTC
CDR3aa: CASSEVGQGPYGYTF

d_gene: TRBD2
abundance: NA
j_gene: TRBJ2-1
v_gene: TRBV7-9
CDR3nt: TGTGCCAGCAGCTCCTCCAAGACTAGCGGGAGGAATGAGCAGTTCTTC
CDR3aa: CASSSSKTSGRNEQFF

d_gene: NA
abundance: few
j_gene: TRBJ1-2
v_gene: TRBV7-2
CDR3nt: TGTGCCAGCAGCTTACCGGGGAGGACCTATGGCTACACCTTC
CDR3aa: CASSLPGRTYGYTF

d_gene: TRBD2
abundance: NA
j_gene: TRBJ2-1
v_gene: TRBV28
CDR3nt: TGTGCCAGCAGGTTCGGACTAGCGGGGAATGAGCAGTTCTTC
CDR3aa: CASRFGLAGNEQFF

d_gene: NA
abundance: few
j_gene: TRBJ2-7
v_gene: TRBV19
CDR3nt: TGTGCCAGCGGGTTTACCTACGAGCAGTACTTC
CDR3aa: CASGFTYEQYF

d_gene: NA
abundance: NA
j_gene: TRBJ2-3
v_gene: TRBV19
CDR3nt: TGTGCTAGTAGTAATACCGGGAGTCTTCGAATCACAGATACGCAGTATTTT
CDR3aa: CASSNTGSLRITDTQYF

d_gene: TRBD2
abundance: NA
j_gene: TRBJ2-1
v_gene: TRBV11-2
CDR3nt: TGTGCCAGCAGCCTGGGGAGGGGAAGAAGCTCCTACAATGAGCAGTTCTTC
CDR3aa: CASSLGRGRSSYNEQFF

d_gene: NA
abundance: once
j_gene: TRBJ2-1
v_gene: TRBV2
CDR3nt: TGTGCCAGCACCTGGGGGCAGGGAAGTGAGCAGTTCTTC
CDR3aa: CASTWGQGSEQFF

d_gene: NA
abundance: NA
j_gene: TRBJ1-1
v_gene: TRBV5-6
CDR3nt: TGTGCCAGCAGCTTGGGTCTAAACACTGAAGCTTTCTTT
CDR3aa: CASSLGLNTEAFF

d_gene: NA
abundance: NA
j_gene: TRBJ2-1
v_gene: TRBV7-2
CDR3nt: TGTGCCAGCAGCGCGATAGCGCAACATACCGGAAATGAGCAGTTCTTC
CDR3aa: CASSAIAQHTGNEQFF

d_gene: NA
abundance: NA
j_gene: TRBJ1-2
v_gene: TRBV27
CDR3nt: TGTGCCAGCAGTTTATGGAGGGAGGGTGCTGGCTACACCTTC
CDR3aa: CASSLWREGAGYTF

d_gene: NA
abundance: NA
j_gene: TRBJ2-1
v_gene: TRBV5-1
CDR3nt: TGCGCCAGCAGCTCCTCGACTGACGGGAGTGGGGATGAGCAGTTCTTC
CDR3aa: CASSSSTDGSGDEQFF

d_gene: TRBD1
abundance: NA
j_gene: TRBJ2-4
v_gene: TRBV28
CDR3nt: TGTGCCAGCAGCCTGGGACAGGCCAAAAACATTCAGTACTTC
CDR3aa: CASSLGQAKNIQYF

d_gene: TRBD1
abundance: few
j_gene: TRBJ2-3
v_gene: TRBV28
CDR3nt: TGTGCCAGCAGTTCCTGGACAGGCCCAGATACGCAGTATTTT
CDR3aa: CASSSWTGPDTQYF

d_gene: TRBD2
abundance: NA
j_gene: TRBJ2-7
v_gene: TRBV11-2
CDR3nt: TGTGCCAGCAGCGCCGGACTAGCCCTAAGTTACGAGCAGTACTTC
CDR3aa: CASSAGLALSYEQYF

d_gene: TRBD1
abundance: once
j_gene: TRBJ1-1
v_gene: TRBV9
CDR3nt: TGTGCCAGCAGCCCACAACGGACAGGGCGGGAAGCTTTCTTT
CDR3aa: CASSPQRTGREAFF

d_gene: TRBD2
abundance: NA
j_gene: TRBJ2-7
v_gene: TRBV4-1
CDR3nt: TGCGCCAGCAGCCAGTTCGGACTAGGCTCCTACGAGCAGTACTTC
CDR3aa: CASSQFGLGSYEQYF

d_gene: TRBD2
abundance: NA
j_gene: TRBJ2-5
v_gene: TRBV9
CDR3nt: TGTGCCAGCAGCGTAACCCCCTCCCTAGCGGCTGGAGAGACCCAGTACTTC
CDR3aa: CASSVTPSLAAGETQYF

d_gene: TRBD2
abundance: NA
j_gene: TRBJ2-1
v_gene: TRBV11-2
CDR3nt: TGTGCCAGCAGCTTAGATGGCGGGAGGAGATCTGGGTCAGCCTACAATGAGCAGTTCTTC
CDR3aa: CASSLDGGRRSGSAYNEQFF